The rows below give T cell receptor beta chains drawn from one sample of a study of regulatory T cells in long-lasting Graves disease. TCRdb re-derived calls from the multiplex PCR reads in MiXCR, one entry per CDR3 protein. The sample shows some 600,000 distinct CDR3 sequences, 16% of them seen only once. This same sample was also taken into another study, of T cells in Graves' hyperthyroidism and ophthalmopathy.

The input for sequencing was peripheral blood mononuclear cells (PBMCs), taken at new diagnosis, from a patient treated with antithyroid drugs. The receptors were sampled from a man younger than 35 with Graves disease. Both conserved end residues are part of each CDR3. The order of the fields is J gene, clone size, D gene, V gene, CDR3 protein, CDR3 DNA. A D gene is named only where the DNA matches it firmly. Expanded clones get a size class; other rows say once, few or many, or leave the size out.

>TRBJ2-1|few|TRBD2|TRBV20-1
CSARALAGASYNEQFF
TGCAGTGCTAGAGCACTAGCGGGAGCCTCCTACAATGAGCAGTTCTTC
>TRBJ1-2|-|-|TRBV20-1
CSAPTVNGYTF
TGCAGTGCTCCAACAGTAAATGGCTACACCTTC
>TRBJ2-7|many|TRBD1|TRBV28
CASRPGTATYEQYF
TGTGCCAGCAGACCCGGGACAGCTACCTACGAGCAGTACTTC
>TRBJ2-5|few|TRBD2|TRBV28
CASGWAGVKETQYF
TGTGCCAGCGGGTGGGCGGGAGTAAAAGAGACCCAGTACTTC
>TRBJ2-1|-|TRBD1|TRBV7-6
CASSQGAGGEFF
TGTGCCAGCAGCCAGGGGGCAGGGGGCGAGTTCTTC
>TRBJ1-2|few|TRBD1|TRBV7-9
CASSLAPRTGRYGYTF
TGTGCCAGCAGCTTAGCCCCTAGGACAGGGCGCTATGGCTACACCTTC
>TRBJ2-1|many|-|TRBV7-2
CASSPANEQFF
TGTGCCAGCAGCCCAGCTAATGAGCAGTTCTTC
>TRBJ2-1|many|TRBD2|TRBV28
CASSSPGGSDVGEQFF
TGTGCCAGCAGTTCCCCCGGCGGGAGTGACGTTGGAGAGCAGTTCTTC
>TRBJ2-7|many|-|TRBV3-1
CASSQVDPYEQYF
TGTGCCAGCAGCCAAGTCGATCCTTACGAGCAGTACTTC
>TRBJ2-3|many|-|TRBV29-1
CSVGLSVSTDTQYF
TGCAGCGTTGGGCTCTCGGTTAGCACAGATACGCAGTATTTT
>TRBJ2-7|-|-|TRBV13
CASSSQIGRAYF
TGTGCCAGCAGCTCACAGATCGGTCGTGCGTACTTC
>TRBJ2-1|many|-|TRBV5-1
CASRAGGGTSYNEQFF
TGCGCCAGCAGAGCTGGGGGCGGAACCTCCTACAATGAGCAGTTCTTC
>TRBJ2-5|-|TRBD2|TRBV11-2
CASSLGGTRRGNQETQYF
TGTGCCAGCAGCTTAGGGGGGACTCGGCGGGGGAACCAAGAGACCCAGTACTTC
>TRBJ1-4|-|-|TRBV5-6
CASSQYRDGTEKLFF
TGTGCCAGCAGTCAATACCGGGACGGCACTGAAAAACTGTTTTTT
>TRBJ2-7|few|TRBD1|TRBV20-1
CSARTGWEQYF
TGCAGTGCTCGGACAGGGTGGGAGCAGTACTTC
>TRBJ1-2|many|-|TRBV19
CASRYGMVGYTF
TGTGCCAGTAGATATGGAATGGTTGGCTACACCTTC
>TRBJ2-5|-|TRBD1|TRBV10-3
CAISSGQGRRETQYF
TGTGCCATCAGCTCCGGACAGGGTCGTAGAGAGACCCAGTACTTC